This TCR beta chain was found in a study of T cell repertoires in cytomegalovirus infection. Looking at the study overall: Public TCR beta signature analysis indicated the presence of both CMV infection and matching HLA type. Study results and caveats: The response measured ex vivo was dominated by TCR beta clonotypes (HLA-C-restricted and CMV-specific).

A remark on this clonotype: No antigen is known for it.

MiXCR, applied by TCRdb to the reads, yields one record per CDR3 protein. Of approximately 300,000 distinct CDR3 sequences in the sample, roughly 28% were seen once. The CDR3 totals 15 residues. Germline V CDR1 and CDR2: LNHDA, SQIVND (reference sequence). Trimming took 5 bases from V and 8 from J; bases not matched to a gene: 14. The rearrangement uses TRBV19 and TRBJ2-7, with 8 nucleotides matching TRBD1. Sequences were derived from cultured PBMCs, sampled from culture after CMV antigen stimulation. This TCR derives from a human donor in good health (CMV status not recorded). Some clones in this sample may be carry-over from other donors' samples. CDR3 region: CASSFPGQAAYQQYF. In DNA form, the CDR3 reads TGTGCCAGTAGTTTTCCGGGACAGGCGGCTTACCAGCAGTACTTC. The entire variable domain, with the rest obtained from reference TRBV19 and TRBJ2-7, is as follows: DGGITQSPKYLFRKEGQNVTLSCEQNLNHDAMYWYRQDPGQGLRLIYYSQIVNDFQKGDIAEGYSVSREKKESFPLTVTSAQKNPTAFYLCASSFPGQAAYQQYFGPGTRLTVT.